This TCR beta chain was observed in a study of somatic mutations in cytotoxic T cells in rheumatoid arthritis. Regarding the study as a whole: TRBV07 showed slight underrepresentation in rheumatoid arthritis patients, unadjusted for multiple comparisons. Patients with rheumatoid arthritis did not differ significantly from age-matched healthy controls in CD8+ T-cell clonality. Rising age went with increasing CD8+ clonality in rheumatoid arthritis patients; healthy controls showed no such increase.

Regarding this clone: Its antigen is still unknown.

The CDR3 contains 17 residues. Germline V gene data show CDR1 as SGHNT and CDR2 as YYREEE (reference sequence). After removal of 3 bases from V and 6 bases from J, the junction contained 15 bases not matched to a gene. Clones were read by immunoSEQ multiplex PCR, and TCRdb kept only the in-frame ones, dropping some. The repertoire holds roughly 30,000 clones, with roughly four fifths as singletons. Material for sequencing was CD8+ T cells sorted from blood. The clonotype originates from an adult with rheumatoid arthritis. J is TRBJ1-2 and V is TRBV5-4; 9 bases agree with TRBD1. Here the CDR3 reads CASSSWDREGYSDGYTF. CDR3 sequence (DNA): TGTGCCAGCAGCTCCTGGGACAGGGAGGGTTATTCTGATGGCTACACCTTC.